The T cell receptor beta chain under discussion was sequenced for a study of memory CD4+ T cells and cytomegalovirus serostatus (dated 2019 in TCRdb). For the study in its entirety: The cohort comprised about 35 healthy Belgian adults, 9 CMV seropositive and about 24 CMV seronegative. To replicate a published TCR-based CMV serostatus classifier, the researchers sequenced the CD4+ memory TCRbeta repertoires of a Belgian cohort whose cytomegalovirus serostatus was known.

Worth noting for this clone: Its antigen is currently not known. No much larger clonotype is one base removed from it; base qualities were not supplied.

Single viable CD3+CD4+CD8-CD45RO+ cells were sorted as memory CD4+ T cells on a FACSAria II. CMV serostatus was determined with a Roche Elecsys assay detecting serum IgG against CMV pp150, pp28, p38 and p52. After the samples were thawed, total CD4+ T cells were enriched through positive selection using CD4 magnetic microbeads. The samples came from a separate study whose specific focus was interrogating the CD4+ T cell memory repertoire. Peripheral blood mononuclear cells were isolated and cryopreserved according to standard operating procedures, and serum was stored at -80 degrees C. The staining used CD3-PerCP (BW264/56), CD4-APC (RPA-T4), CD45RO-PE (UCHT1) and CD8-Pacific Orange (3B5) antibodies, and Sytox blue was used to exclude non-viable cells. What the research found in general, with its limitations: Among the 160 or so previously reported CMV-associated TCRbeta sequences, approximately 70 showed up in the CD4+ memory repertoires, with each one found in between one and five individuals. The results were interpreted as suggesting that the CMV-associated TCR signature is mostly present in the CD4+ memory repertoire. Only CD4+CD45RO+ memory cells were sequenced, in contrast to the original study, which included naive and memory CD4+ and CD8+ populations. A median bootstrapped AUC of almost 0.96 with a 95% CI of 0.76-1.00 was achieved on the Belgian cohort by the original-framework classifier. For predicting CMV serostatus, the median bootstrapped AUC was approximately 0.95 using the original framework and about 0.89 using a US-trained random forest.

Reading the germline V gene gives CDR1 SGHVS and CDR2 FNYEAQ. V is trimmed back by 7 bases and J by 9 bases, and the junction contains 7 bases that no gene match accounts for. The CDR3 covers 13 residues, taking in both the cysteine and the phenylalanine. The entry retains the CDR3 DNA only, 39 bases that are in frame from base 1. The Quick-DNA Microprep Kit was used to extract genomic DNA from the sorted cells. Amplification of TCRbeta DNA was done with the immunoSEQ hsTCRbeta kit, following the protocol from the manufacturer. An Illumina MiSeq instrument was used to sequence the TCRbeta libraries. On the authors' methods: Once out-of-frame sequences had been removed, fewer than 2.5 million distinct TCRbeta sequences were left, which works out to an average of approximately 73,000 per individual. Each individual was scored using the number of 150 to 200 previously reported CMV-associated TCRbeta sequences that the individual carried and the total number of productive distinct TCRbeta sequences. A beta-binomial model was reimplemented in Python, and random forests from scikit-learn, run with default parameters, were trained on data from the US cohort. Classifier performance on the Belgian cohort was reported as the median AUC with percentile confidence intervals calculated over 10,000 bootstrap iterations. As stored in TCRdb, this immuneACCESS dataset retains in-frame rearrangements with V and J assigned. A fraction of the clones does not appear; measured against another copy, unresolved V genes explain less than half of the discrepancy, and the remainder lacks a known reason. V and J calls and clone size are those listed in that table; D and trimming were worked out from the DNA. Counted in this sample were over 50,000 clones; approximately 78% of them appeared once. Around 0.9% of the sample belongs to the ten largest clones.

Sequencing used memory CD4+ T cells from blood. The TCR originated in an adult in good health and CMV-seronegative. The rearranged chain carries TRBV7-6 and TRBJ2-1; the junction holds 9 bases that match TRBD2. Here is the DNA: TGTGCCAGCACCGGGACTAGCTTGGGTGAGCAGTTCTTC. Its coded protein is CASTGTSLGEQFF.